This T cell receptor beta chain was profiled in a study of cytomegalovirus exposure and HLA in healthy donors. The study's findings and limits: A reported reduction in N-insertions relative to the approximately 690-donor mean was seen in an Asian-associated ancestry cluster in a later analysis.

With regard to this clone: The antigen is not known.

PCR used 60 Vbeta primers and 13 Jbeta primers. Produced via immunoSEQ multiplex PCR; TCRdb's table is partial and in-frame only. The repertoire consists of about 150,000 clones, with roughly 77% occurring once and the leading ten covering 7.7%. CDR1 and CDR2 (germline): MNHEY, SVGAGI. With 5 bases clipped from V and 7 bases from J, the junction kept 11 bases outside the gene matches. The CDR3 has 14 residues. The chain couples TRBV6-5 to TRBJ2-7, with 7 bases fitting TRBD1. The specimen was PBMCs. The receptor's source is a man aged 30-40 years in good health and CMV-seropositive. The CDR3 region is CASSKQGPEREQYF. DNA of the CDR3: TGTGCCAGCAGTAAACAGGGGCCCGAGAGGGAGCAGTACTTC.